These 27 T cell receptor beta chains were sequenced from one sample in a study of T-cell reconstitution after alpha-beta-depleted transplantation in children. The TCRbeta library was prepared with unique molecular identifiers. One entry per CDR3 protein, called by TCRdb with MiXCR from the PCR reads. The sample has 800,000 to 1,000,000 distinct CDR3 sequences, around 30% seen once. This material consisted of PBMCs, mostly from graft donor cells, taken 360 days after TCRalphabeta/CD19-depleted stem cell transplant. The receptors stem from a boy under two years old who had a stem cell transplant for SCID, so the T cells may come from the graft donor.

The chain recombines TRBV4-1 with TRBJ1-1; D perhaps matches TRBD1 (5 bases). This CDR3 comprises 17 residues. The V gene lost 0 bases and the J gene lost 7 bases, with 21 bases spanning the gap. Germline loops: CDR1 MGHRA, CDR2 YSYEKL. The CDR3 bases are TGCGCCAGCAGCCAAGATTCTACAGGTCGGGCGATTGATGAAGCTTTCTTT. Encoded protein: CASSQDSTGRAIDEAFF.

This chain uses TRBV3-1 with TRBJ1-6; D remains unclear. Germline V gene lookup returns CDR1 LGHDT and CDR2 YNNKEL (reference sequence). This CDR3 has 18 residues. With 0 bases removed from V and 8 bases from J, the gap between germline ends came to 20 bases. Written as DNA, the CDR3 is TGTGCCAGCAGCCAAGATTGGGGTAAACTTGCGGGAGATTCACCCCTCCACTTT. It encodes CASSQDWGKLAGDSPLHF. Full variable domain (outside the CDR3, taken from reference TRBV3-1 and TRBJ1-6): DTAVSQTPKYLVTQMGNDKSIKCEQNLGHDTMYWYKQDSKKFLKIMFSYNNKELIINETVPNRFSPKSPDKAHLNLHINSLELGDSAVYFCASSQDWGKLAGDSPLHFGNGTRLTVT.

The chain links TRBV3-1 to TRBJ2-1; TRBD1 is a possible D gene (5 bases). Germline CDR1 LGHDT, CDR2 YNNKEL (reference sequence). This CDR3 region has 15 residues. Trimming removed 3 bases at V and 5 bases at J, with 14 bases between. The CDR3 sequence is CASSHRVSPDNEQFF. The CDR3 DNA reads TGTGCCAGCAGCCACAGGGTTTCACCGGACAATGAGCAGTTCTTC.

This chain joins TRBV4-3 and TRBJ1-1; D perhaps matches TRBD1 (5 bases). The CDR3 runs to 14 residues. V was shortened by 3 bases and J by 7 bases, with 15 bases between the two germline ends. Germline lookup yields CDR1 LGHNA and CDR2 YSLEER. CDR3 residues: CASSQFSGHLEAFF. CDR3 DNA: TGCGCCAGCAGCCAGTTCTCTGGACACCTTGAAGCTTTCTTT.

The chain links TRBV6-5 to TRBJ2-1, with D perhaps TRBD1 (6 bases). Per germline, CDR1 MNHEY and CDR2 SVGAGI. Trimming removed 5 bases from V and 7 bases from J, with 21 bases in between. The CDR3 totals 16 residues. As DNA, the CDR3 is TGTGCCAGCAGTCACACAGGGAAGGGCTTGGAGAATGAGCAGTTCTTC. Amino acid sequence: CASSHTGKGLENEQFF.

In this sample, this clonotype turned up a few times. The rearrangement joins TRBV20-1 to TRBJ2-7, with D hard to call. Trimming took off 2 bases at V and 6 bases at J, with 14 bases between the two ends. CDR3 size: 13 residues. Germline CDR1 DFQATT, CDR2 SNEGSKA (reference sequence). The CDR3 DNA follows: TGCAGTGCTAGACTTGGGCTAGTCGCCGAGCAGTACTTC. Its translation: CSARLGLVAEQYF.

The CDR3 nucleotides read TGTGCCAGTAGCACCACAGGACCCTTGTTTTGGTCCTACAATGAGCAGTTCTTC. Translating it yields CASSTTGPLFWSYNEQFF. The chain combines TRBV19 with TRBJ2-1, with a possible D match to TRBD1 (5 bases). The CDR3 has 18 amino acids. Germline V gives CDR1 LNHDA, CDR2 SQIVND (reference sequence). The V gene lost 6 bases and the J gene lost 1 base, with 22 bases spanning the gap.

The chain joins TRBV2 to TRBJ2-5; D uncertain. Germline assignment: CDR1 SNHLY and CDR2 FYNNEI. Trimming left V 3 bases short and J 2 bases short, with 7 bases between. The CDR3 sequence is 13 residues long. The CDR3: CASSERFQETQYF. In DNA form, the CDR3 reads TGTGCCAGCAGTGAGAGGTTTCAAGAGACCCAGTACTTC.

This clonotype was seen a handful of times. This chain joins TRBV9 and TRBJ2-5, with a tentative D call TRBD1 (5 bases). This CDR3 has 15 amino acids. Germline loops: CDR1 SGDLS, CDR2 YYNGEE. Trimming removed 6 bases from V and 1 base from J, with 16 bases in between. CDR3 residues: CASTKRVGLQETQYF. The CDR3 DNA reads as TGTGCCAGCACAAAGAGAGTGGGGCTCCAAGAGACCCAGTACTTC.

Many counts were recorded for this clonotype. The V call is TRBV5-6, the J call TRBJ1-1; 7 bases fit TRBD1. After removal of 2 bases from V and 7 bases from J, the junction contained 2 bases not matched to a gene. Germline assignment: CDR1 SGHDT and CDR2 YYEEEE. The CDR3 runs to 12 residues. The DNA of the CDR3 is TGTGCCAGCAGCTTAGCAGGGGGTGAAGCTTTCTTT. Translation gives CASSLAGGEAFF.

This chain uses TRBV4-1 with TRBJ2-2; D gene ambiguous. V shed 4 bases and J shed 1 base, with 7 bases lying between them. The CDR3 consists of 14 residues. Germline loops: CDR1 MGHRA, CDR2 YSYEKL. The CDR3, as DNA: TGCGCCAGCAGCCCTTACCTGAACACCGGGGAGCTGTTTTTT. Translation: CASSPYLNTGELFF.

The chain couples TRBV27 to TRBJ2-3; 8 bases are shared with TRBD2. With V trimmed by 5 bases and J by 2 bases, 12 bases remained unmatched. The CDR3 totals 17 residues. Per germline, CDR1 MNHEY and CDR2 SMNVEV (reference sequence). DNA of the CDR3: TGTGCCAGCAGTCGGACCCCCCAGCGGGGGACCACAGATACGCAGTATTTT. Its translation: CASSRTPQRGTTDTQYF.

The chain is built from TRBV12-3 or TRBV12-4 and TRBJ2-7; D possibly matches TRBD1 or TRBD2 (6 bases each). Trimming cost V 9 bases and J 2 bases, with 17 bases left between them. This CDR3 is 14 amino acids long. CDR3 loop: CASRGGIGPYEQYF. The CDR3 nucleotides read TGTGCCAGTAGAGGGGGGATCGGTCCCTACGAGCAGTACTTC.

This rearrangement joins TRBV24-1 to TRBJ2-2; D is ambiguous. Germline loops: CDR1 KGHDR, CDR2 SFDVKD. V lost 4 bases, J lost 10 bases, and 18 bases lay in between. This CDR3 contains 15 residues. CDR3 in amino acids: CATSERLWRLQELFF. In DNA form, the CDR3 reads TGTGCCACCAGTGAGCGCCTCTGGCGGCTCCAGGAGCTGTTTTTT.

The chain links TRBV7-2 to TRBJ2-3; D is uncertain. Germline CDR1 SGHTA, CDR2 FQGNSA. V lost 6 bases, J lost 0 bases, and 13 bases lay in between. The length of the CDR3 is 15 residues. The CDR3 DNA sequence: TGTGCCAGCAGAGAGTACAGTTATAGCACAGATACGCAGTATTTT. Translating it yields CASREYSYSTDTQYF.

This clonotype has more than one count but fewer than ten. The chain is built from TRBV12-3 or TRBV12-4 and TRBJ2-1; 8 bases line up with TRBD2. The V and J ends lost 2 bases and 10 bases, in that order; junction bases with no gene match: 7. CDR3 length equals 14 residues. CDR3 DNA: TGTGCCAGCAGTTTAAGAGGACTAGCACCGGAGCAGTTCTTC. This gives the protein CASSLRGLAPEQFF.

This clonotype appeared a few times. V and J are TRBV12-3 or TRBV12-4 and TRBJ2-4, with TRBD2 as a possible D gene (6 bases). CDR3 length: 17 amino acids. V lost 3 bases and J 5 bases, leaving 20 bases between the germline ends. The CDR3 DNA is TGTGCCAGCAGTTTGCCATCCGGGACTGGGGGACAAAACATTCAGTACTTC. Its translation: CASSLPSGTGGQNIQYF.

This clonotype was recorded a few times. The DNA of the CDR3 is TGTGCCAGCAGCCCAAATCCCGGGGTTGGCACAGATACGCAGTATTTT. Its translation is CASSPNPGVGTDTQYF. The chain is built from TRBV12-3 or TRBV12-4 and TRBJ2-3; possibly TRBD2 for D (5 bases). With 6 bases removed from V and 1 base from J, the gap between germline ends came to 17 bases. The CDR3 totals 16 residues.

The chain carries TRBV20-1 and TRBJ1-1; D is unresolved. The CDR3 loop spans 17 amino acids. V lost 0 bases and J lost 1, with 18 bases in between. Germline lookup yields CDR1 DFQATT and CDR2 SNEGSKA (reference sequence). The CDR3 DNA reads TGCAGTGCTAGAGAGGCGTCGTGGAGGGAAAAGAACACTGAAGCTTTCTTT. Translation gives CSAREASWREKNTEAFF.

This clonotype was detected a few times. The gene calls are TRBV27 and TRBJ1-2, with D possibly TRBD1 on 5 matching bases. Trimming took 0 bases from V and 4 from J, leaving 6 bases between them. From germline, CDR1 is MNHEY and CDR2 SMNVEV (reference sequence). The CDR3 consists of 13 residues. The DNA for the CDR3 is TGTGCCAGCAGTTTATCCAGGGCCTATGGCTACACCTTC. It is translated as CASSLSRAYGYTF.

This chain joins TRBV29-1 and TRBJ2-5, with D tentatively TRBD1 (5 bases). Trimming removed 7 bases at V and 1 base at J, with 10 bases between. The germline V gene encodes CDR1 SQVTM and CDR2 ANQGSEA. This CDR3 region has 12 residues. This CDR3 is CSAMDTQETQYF. In DNA, the CDR3 is TGCAGCGCTATGGACACCCAAGAGACCCAGTACTTC.

The table lists this clonotype with a few counts. The chain uses TRBV20-1 and TRBJ2-4, with D perhaps matching TRBD1 (7 bases). The germline gives CDR1 DFQATT, CDR2 SNEGSKA (reference sequence). Trimming shortened V by 6 bases and J by 15 bases, and 21 bases separated the two germline ends. CDR3 size: 12 residues. Here the CDR3 DNA reads TGCAGTGCCAGCCCGGGACAGTGGAGGGGGTACTTC. Translation: CSASPGQWRGYF.

To note about this clonotype: Its ends do not fully match the called genes, so a read error is possible. V gene TRBV5-1 combines with J gene TRBJ2-1, with TRBD2 matching over 9 bases. CDR3 size: 13 residues. Germline V CDR1 and CDR2: SGHRS, YFSETQ. The CDR3 DNA reads as TGCGCCAGCAGCTTAGCGGGGGGTCTAGGTCGGGTCTTC. Residues: CASSLAGGLGRVF.

V is TRBV5-1 and J is TRBJ1-2, with D perhaps matching TRBD1 (6 bases). V lost 0 bases to trimming and J lost 1 base, with 10 bases between them. The CDR3 length is 15 residues. Germline V lookup: CDR1 SGHRS, CDR2 YFSETQ. The CDR3 sequence: CASSLGTGYNYGYTF. The CDR3 DNA is TGCGCCAGCAGCTTGGGTACAGGGTATAACTATGGCTACACCTTC.

This clonotype has only a few counts. CDR3 coding DNA: TGTGCCAGTAGTCCCGGGAAGTACGAGCAGTACTTC. Amino acid sequence: CASSPGKYEQYF. The V and J genes are TRBV19 and TRBJ2-7; possibly TRBD2 for D (5 bases). Trimming cost V 5 bases and J 4 bases, with 9 bases left between them. Germline assignment: CDR1 LNHDA and CDR2 SQIVND (reference sequence). This CDR3 is 12 amino acids long.

V is TRBV7-2 and J is TRBJ2-7; D is unresolved. Germline V gives CDR1 SGHTA, CDR2 FQGNSA. Deletions cut 3 bases from V and 3 bases from J, with 9 bases between. The CDR3 is 13 residues long. CDR3 loop: CASSLTDVYEQYF. Written as DNA, the CDR3 is TGTGCCAGCAGCTTGACCGACGTCTACGAGCAGTACTTC.

The V call is TRBV5-5, the J call TRBJ2-1; 11 nucleotides align to TRBD1. J was trimmed by 5 bases and V by 4 bases; bases with no gene match: 11. The CDR3 loop spans 17 amino acids. Germline assignment: CDR1 SGHKS and CDR2 YYEKEE (reference sequence). In DNA form, the CDR3 reads TGTGCCAGCAGCCAGATGGACAGGGGGCGGTTTAACAATGAGCAGTTCTTC. This encodes CASSQMDRGRFNNEQFF. Combining the CDR3 with reference TRBV5-5 and TRBJ2-1 gives the whole variable domain DAGVTQSPTHLIKTRGQQVTLRCSPISGHKSVSWYQQVLGQGPQFIFQYYEKEERGRGNFPDRFSARQFPNYSSELNVNALLLGDSALYLCASSQMDRGRFNNEQFFGPGTRLTVL.